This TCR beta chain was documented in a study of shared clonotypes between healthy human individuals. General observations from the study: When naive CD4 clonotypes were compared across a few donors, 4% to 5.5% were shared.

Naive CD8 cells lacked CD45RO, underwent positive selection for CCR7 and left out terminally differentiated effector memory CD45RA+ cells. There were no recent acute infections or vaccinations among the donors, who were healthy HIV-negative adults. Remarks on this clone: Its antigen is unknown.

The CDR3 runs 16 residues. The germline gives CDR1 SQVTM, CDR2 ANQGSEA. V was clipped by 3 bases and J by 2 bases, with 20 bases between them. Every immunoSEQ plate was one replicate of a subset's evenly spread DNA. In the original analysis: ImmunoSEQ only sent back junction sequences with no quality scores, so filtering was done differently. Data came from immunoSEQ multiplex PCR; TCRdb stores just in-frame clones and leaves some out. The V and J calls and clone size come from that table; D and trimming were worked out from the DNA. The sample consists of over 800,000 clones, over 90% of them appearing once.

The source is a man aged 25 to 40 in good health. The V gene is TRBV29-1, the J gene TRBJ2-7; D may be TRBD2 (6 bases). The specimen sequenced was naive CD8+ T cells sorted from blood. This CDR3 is CSVEAVGGSVTYEQYF. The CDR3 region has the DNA TGCAGCGTTGAGGCCGTGGGAGGATCGGTTACCTACGAGCAGTACTTC.